The present T cell receptor (beta chain) was sequenced within a study of T cell responses to AZD1222 COVID-19 vaccine. Study results and limitations: It should be noted that donors were predominantly white British and more often female, and clonal diversity was possibly underestimated.

V gave up 3 bases and J gave up 4 bases, with 9 bases separating them. The CDR3 contains 12 residues. Germline V gives CDR1 GTSNPN, CDR2 SVGIG (reference sequence). Details on this clone: Its antigen is unknown.

Sequenced by immunoSEQ multiplex PCR; TCRdb stores in-frame clones only, minus some. The sample yields more than 150,000 clones, roughly 88% seen once. Sequences were derived from peripheral blood, sampled on day 0 of AZD1222 vaccination. This chain joins TRBV30 and TRBJ1-1; D not resolved. The TCR was taken from an adult in good health. The CDR3 reads CAWRVRGTEAFF. CDR3 nucleotides: TGTGCCTGGAGGGTTCGGGGCACTGAAGCTTTCTTT.